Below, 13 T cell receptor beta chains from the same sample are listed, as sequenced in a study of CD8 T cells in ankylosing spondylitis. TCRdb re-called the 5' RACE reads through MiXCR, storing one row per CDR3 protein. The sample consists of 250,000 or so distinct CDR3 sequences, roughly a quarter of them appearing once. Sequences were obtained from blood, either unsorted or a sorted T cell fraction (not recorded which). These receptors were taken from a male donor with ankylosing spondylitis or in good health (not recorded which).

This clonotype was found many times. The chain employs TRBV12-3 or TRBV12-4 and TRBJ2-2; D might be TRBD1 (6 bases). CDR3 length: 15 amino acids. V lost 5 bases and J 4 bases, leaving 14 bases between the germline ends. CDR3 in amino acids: CASSIGQLLTGELFF. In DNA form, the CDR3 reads TGTGCCAGCAGTATAGGACAGCTTCTCACCGGGGAGCTGTTTTTT.

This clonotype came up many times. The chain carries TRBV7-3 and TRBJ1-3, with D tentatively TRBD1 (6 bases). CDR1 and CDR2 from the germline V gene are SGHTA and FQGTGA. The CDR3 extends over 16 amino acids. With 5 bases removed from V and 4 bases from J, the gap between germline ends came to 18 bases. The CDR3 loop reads CASSPRDKADGNTIYF. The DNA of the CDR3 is TGTGCCAGCAGCCCCCGGGACAAGGCAGACGGAAACACCATATATTTT.

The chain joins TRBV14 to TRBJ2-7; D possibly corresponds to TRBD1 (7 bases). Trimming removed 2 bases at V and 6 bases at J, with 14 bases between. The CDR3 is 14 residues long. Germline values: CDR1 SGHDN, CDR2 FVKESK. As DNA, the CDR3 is TGTGCCAGCAGCCAACGAGGGGGCGGGATCGAGCAGTACTTC. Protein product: CASSQRGGGIEQYF.

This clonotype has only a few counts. CDR3 protein: CASSEGTRDTQYF. The CDR3 DNA reads TGCGCCAGCAGTGAAGGGACTAGGGATACGCAGTATTTT. The chain carries TRBV10-1 and TRBJ2-3; TRBD2 matches at 8 bases. From germline, CDR1 is WNHNN and CDR2 SYGVQD (reference sequence). The CDR3 has 13 residues. V lost 3 bases and J lost 6; bases outside the gene matches: 2.

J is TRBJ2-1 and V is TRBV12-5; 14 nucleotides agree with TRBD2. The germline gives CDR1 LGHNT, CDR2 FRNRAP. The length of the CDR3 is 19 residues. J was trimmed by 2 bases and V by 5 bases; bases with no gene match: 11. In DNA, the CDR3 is TGTGCTAGTGGTGAGACACGGACTAGCGGGGGGCTCACCTACAATGAGCAGTTCTTC. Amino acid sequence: CASGETRTSGGLTYNEQFF.

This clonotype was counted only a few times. CDR3 region: CASSPPSQGNEQFF. CDR3 DNA: TGTGCCAGCTCACCGCCATCACAGGGAAATGAGCAGTTCTTC. This chain uses TRBV18 with TRBJ2-1; weak D call: TRBD1 (6 bases). Trimming removed 3 bases at V and 7 bases at J, with 13 bases between. Germline CDR1 and CDR2: KGHSH and LQKENI. This CDR3 is built from 14 residues. Looking up the rest from reference TRBV18 and TRBJ2-1 gives the full variable domain: NAGVMQNPRHLVRRRGQEARLRCSPMKGHSHVYWYRQLPEEGLKFMVYLQKENIIDESGMPKERFSAEFPKEGPSILRIQQVVRGDSAAYFCASSPPSQGNEQFFGPGTRLTVL.

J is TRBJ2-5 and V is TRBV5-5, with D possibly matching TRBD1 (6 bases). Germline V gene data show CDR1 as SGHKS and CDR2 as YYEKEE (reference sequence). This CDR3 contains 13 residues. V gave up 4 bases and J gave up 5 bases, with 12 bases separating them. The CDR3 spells CASSPRGRETQYF. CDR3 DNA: TGTGCCAGCAGCCCCAGGGGACGGGAGACCCAGTACTTC.

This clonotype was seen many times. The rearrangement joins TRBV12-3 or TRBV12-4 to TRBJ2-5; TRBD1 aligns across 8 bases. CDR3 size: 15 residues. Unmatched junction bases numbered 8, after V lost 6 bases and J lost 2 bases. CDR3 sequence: CASRLGQGRQETQYF. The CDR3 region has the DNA TGTGCCAGCAGGCTCGGACAGGGTAGGCAAGAGACCCAGTACTTC.

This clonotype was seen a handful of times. The CDR3 protein is CSGRQGAATGELFF. The CDR3 DNA is TGCAGCGGACGACAGGGGGCGGCCACCGGGGAGCTGTTTTTT. This chain links TRBV29-1 with TRBJ2-2; TRBD1 matches at 10 bases. This CDR3 is built from 14 residues. Trimming at V came to 7 bases and at J to 4 bases, leaving 6 bases not matched to a gene. Germline V lookup: CDR1 SQVTM, CDR2 ANQGSEA.

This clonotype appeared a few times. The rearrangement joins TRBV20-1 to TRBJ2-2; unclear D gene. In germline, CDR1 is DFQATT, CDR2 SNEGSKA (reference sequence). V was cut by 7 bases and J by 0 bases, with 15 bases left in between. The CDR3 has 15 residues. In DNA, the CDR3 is TGCAGTGGTAGGCAGGACCGATCGAACACCGGGGAGCTGTTTTTT. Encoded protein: CSGRQDRSNTGELFF.

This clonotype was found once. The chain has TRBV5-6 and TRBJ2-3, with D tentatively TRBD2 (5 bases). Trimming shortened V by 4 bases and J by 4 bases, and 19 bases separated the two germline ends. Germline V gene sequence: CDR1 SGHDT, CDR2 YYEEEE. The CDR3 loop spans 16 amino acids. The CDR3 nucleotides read TGTGCCAGCAGCGATAGCGATTTGGGGTACTCAGATACGCAGTATTTT. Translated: CASSDSDLGYSDTQYF.

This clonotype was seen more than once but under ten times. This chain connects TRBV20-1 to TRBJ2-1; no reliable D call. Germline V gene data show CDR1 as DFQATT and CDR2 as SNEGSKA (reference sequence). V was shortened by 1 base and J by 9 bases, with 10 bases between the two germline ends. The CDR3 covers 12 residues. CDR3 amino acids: CSARAGSLEQFF. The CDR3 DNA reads TGCAGTGCTAGAGCTGGGTCGCTTGAGCAGTTCTTC.

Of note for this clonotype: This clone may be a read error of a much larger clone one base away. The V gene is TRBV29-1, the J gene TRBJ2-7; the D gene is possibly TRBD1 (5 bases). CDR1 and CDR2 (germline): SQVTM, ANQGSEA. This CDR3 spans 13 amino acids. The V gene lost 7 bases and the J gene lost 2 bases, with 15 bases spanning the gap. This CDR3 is CSAAPRATYEQYF. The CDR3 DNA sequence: TGCAGCGCTGCCCCCAGGGCGACCTACGAGCAGTACTTC.